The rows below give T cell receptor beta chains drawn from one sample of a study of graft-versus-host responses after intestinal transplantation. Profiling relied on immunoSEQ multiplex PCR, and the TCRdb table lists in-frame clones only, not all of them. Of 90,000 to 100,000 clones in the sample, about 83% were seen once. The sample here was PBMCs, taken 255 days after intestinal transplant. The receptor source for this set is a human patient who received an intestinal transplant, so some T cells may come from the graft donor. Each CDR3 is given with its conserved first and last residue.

CASSVAPVQPNTGELFF	TRBV6-1	TRBJ2-2
CASSPSGGGYTF	TRBV9	TRBJ1-2
CSVDGENTDTQYF	TRBV29-1	TRBJ2-3
CASQRGASYNEQFF	TRBV6-5	TRBJ2-1
CASSPGGAVGSKGYTF	TRBV7-2	TRBJ1-2
CASSPTGNTEAFF	TRBV7-3	TRBJ1-1
CAAARAPNGNTEAFF	TRBV6-1	TRBJ1-1
CASSFTGGMETQYF	TRBV14	TRBJ2-5
CASSFSGQGGQNEQFF	TRBV27	TRBJ2-1
CSVRTGPETQYF	TRBV29-1	TRBJ2-5
CASTLSGTDGNTIYF	TRBV5-1	TRBJ1-3
CAWSVGTDGYTF	TRBV30	TRBJ1-2
CASSLATGTSGSDEQFF	TRBV11-3	TRBJ2-1
CASSLLAGGLAGQFF	TRBV7-6	TRBJ2-1
CAWKGQADGYTF	TRBV30	TRBJ1-2
CASSGTGYYGYTF	TRBV27	TRBJ1-2
CASSLYRVYEQYF	TRBV28	TRBJ2-7
CASSLGTGTGSPLHF	TRBV5-1	TRBJ1-6
CASSAGTGGARDNSPLHF	TRBV9	TRBJ1-6
CASSVSGSGTNEKLFF	TRBV9	TRBJ1-4
CASSYSAGGEHTEAFF	TRBV6-5	TRBJ1-1
CASSSTGTGAFSPLHF	TRBV27	TRBJ1-6